This is a list of T cell receptor beta chains from one sample in a study of PD-L1 blockade in urothelial cancer. Clones were read by immunoSEQ multiplex PCR, and TCRdb kept only the in-frame ones, dropping some. Here the sample spans about 120,000 clones, approximately 90% being singletons. The sample consisted of PBMCs, taken around atezolizumab (anti-PD-L1) treatment. These receptor sequences come from a man between 60 and 70 years old with urothelial cancer. Both conserved end residues are part of each CDR3. A D gene is named only where the DNA matches it firmly. The size field is filled for only some rows; it gives once, few, many or a size class.

v_gene	j_gene	abundance	d_gene	CDR3nt	CDR3aa
TRBV11-2	TRBJ2-1	.	TRBD2	TGTGCCAGCAGCTCCTGGACTAGCGGGGGGGCGGGCAATGAGCAGTTCTTC	CASSSWTSGGAGNEQFF
TRBV10-3	TRBJ2-1	.	.	TGTGCCACAAGCGGAGAATACAATGAGCAGTTCTTC	CATSGEYNEQFF
TRBV4-1	TRBJ2-1	once	.	TGCGCCAGCAGCCAAGATTCGGACACCTACCTTTACAATGAGCAGTTCTTC	CASSQDSDTYLYNEQFF
TRBV9	TRBJ2-1	.	TRBD1	TGTGCCAGCAGCGTAGAGGGGGCGAGTTACAATGAGCAGTTCTTC	CASSVEGASYNEQFF
TRBV5-1	TRBJ2-6	.	.	TGCGCCAGCACTATCGGAGTTTCTGGGGCCAACGTCCTGACTTTC	CASTIGVSGANVLTF
TRBV10-3	TRBJ2-3	.	TRBD1	TGTGCCATCAGTGAGTCGGGACAGGGCCCAGATACGCAGTATTTT	CAISESGQGPDTQYF
TRBV19	TRBJ2-7	.	TRBD1	TGTGCCAGTGGGGGACAGGGCTACGAGCAGTACTTC	CASGGQGYEQYF
TRBV5-1	TRBJ2-7	.	.	TGCGCCAGCAGCTTGGGGTCGGGGGACGGATTCTACGAGCAGTACTTC	CASSLGSGDGFYEQYF
TRBV5-4	TRBJ2-5	.	.	TGTGCCAGCAGCTTGGTCGGACAGAAAGAGACCCAGTACTTC	CASSLVGQKETQYF
TRBV19	TRBJ2-3	.	TRBD2	TGTGCCAGTAGTATCAGGCTAGCGGGGGCCGGCACAGATACGCAGTATTTT	CASSIRLAGAGTDTQYF
TRBV28	TRBJ2-7	.	TRBD2	TGTGCCACCAGCGGGAGGGCCGGCGAGCAGTACTTC	CATSGRAGEQYF
TRBV5-1	TRBJ2-5	.	.	TGCGCCAGCAGCTTGGCCGCGGGGGCCCAAGAGACCCAGTACTTC	CASSLAAGAQETQYF
TRBV10-3	TRBJ1-5	few	TRBD1	TGTGCCATCAGGGGGACAGTCAATCAGCCCCAGCATTTT	CAIRGTVNQPQHF
TRBV28	TRBJ2-7	.	.	TGTGCCAGCAGCCTCGGGGTTTTGGTCGAGCAGTACTTC	CASSLGVLVEQYF
TRBV10-3	TRBJ2-5	.	TRBD2	TGTGCCATCAGTGGGCGTAGCGGGGGGGCCGTCGAGACCCAGTACTTC	CAISGRSGGAVETQYF
TRBV7-2	TRBJ1-1	.	TRBD1	TGTGCCAGCAGCGCCCAGGATGACAGGGGGATTGAAGCTTTCTTT	CASSAQDDRGIEAFF
TRBV4-2	TRBJ2-7	.	.	TGTGCCAGCAGCCCTGCTCAGGGGTCAGAGTACGAGCAGTACTTC	CASSPAQGSEYEQYF
TRBV6-4	TRBJ1-5	.	.	TGTGCCAGCAGCGCCACCGACAGTCCTTGCAATCAGCCCCAGCATTTT	CASSATDSPCNQPQHF
TRBV11-3	TRBJ2-6	.	.	TGTGCCAGCACCCTGGGCGCCCGCTCTGGGGCCAACGTCCTGACTTTC	CASTLGARSGANVLTF
TRBV10-3	TRBJ2-3	.	.	TGTGCCATCAGTACCAATGGGGGACTCACAGATACGCAGTATTTT	CAISTNGGLTDTQYF
TRBV7-2	TRBJ1-5	.	.	TGTGCCAGCAGCTTAGGTGGGCCAGCATGGAATCAGCCCCAGCATTTT	CASSLGGPAWNQPQHF
TRBV7-9	TRBJ1-2	.	TRBD1	TGTGCCAGCAGCTTACACAGGGGCCAAATTAGGGATTATGGCTACACCTTC	CASSLHRGQIRDYGYTF
TRBV5-1	TRBJ2-1	once	TRBD2	TGCGCCAGCAGCTTGGCCTGGCGGGAGGGCCCCAATGAGCAGTTCTTC	CASSLAWREGPNEQFF
TRBV6-1	TRBJ1-1	.	.	TGTGCCAGCAGTGAGGGTCAGGAGAACACTGAAGCTTTCTTT	CASSEGQENTEAFF
TRBV29-1	TRBJ1-1	once	TRBD1	TGCAGCGTCTACAGGGGGCAGGGAACTGAAGCTTTCTTT	CSVYRGQGTEAFF
TRBV18	TRBJ2-7	.	TRBD1	TGTGCCAGCTCACCCCAGGGGGCCTACGAGCAGTACTTC	CASSPQGAYEQYF
TRBV30	TRBJ1-1	few	TRBD1	TGTGCCTGGAGTGTCAACCGGGACAGGGGGATTATTGCTGAAGCTTTCTTT	CAWSVNRDRGIIAEAFF
TRBV5-6	TRBJ2-2	.	TRBD1	TGTGCCAGCAGCTTGGGAGACAGGGTCACCGGGGAGCTGTTTTTT	CASSLGDRVTGELFF
TRBV27	TRBJ2-7	.	.	TGTGCCAGTCGGACAGCAAGCTCCTACGAGCAGTACTTC	CASRTASSYEQYF
TRBV5-1	TRBJ2-5	once	.	TGCGCCAGCAGCTTGGGGATGGGCGGGATTTTAGAAGAGACCCAGTACTTC	CASSLGMGGILEETQYF
TRBV6-6	TRBJ2-7	.	TRBD1	TGTGCCAGCGGGACAGGAGAAACCTACGAGCAGTACTTC	CASGTGETYEQYF
TRBV18	TRBJ2-1	once	.	TGTGCCAGCTCACCCGAGTACGTCCAGGGTGAGCAGTTCTTC	CASSPEYVQGEQFF
TRBV7-2	TRBJ2-7	.	.	TGTGCCAGCAGCGAAACCGGGGCCAGGGGGGAAGAGCAGTACTTC	CASSETGARGEEQYF
TRBV28	TRBJ1-1	.	.	TGTGCCAGCAGTTTCTCGGGGAGGGACACTGAAGCTTTCTTT	CASSFSGRDTEAFF
TRBV6-5	TRBJ1-1	.	.	TGTGCCAGCAGCCGCGAGCGGGGGCGGATTGTAGCTTTCTTT	CASSRERGRIVAFF
TRBV5-1	TRBJ1-1	.	TRBD1	TGCGCCAGCAGCCCCCAGACAGGGGAGAACACTGAAGCTTTCTTT	CASSPQTGENTEAFF
TRBV11-1	TRBJ1-2	.	TRBD1	TGTGCCAGCAGCCCACTGACAGGGGATGACCATGGCTACACCTTC	CASSPLTGDDHGYTF
TRBV14	TRBJ1-1	.	TRBD1	TGTGCCAGCAGCTCCGGGACAGGGGGCTTCTTTATGAACACTGAAGCTTTCTTT	CASSSGTGGFFMNTEAFF
TRBV19	TRBJ2-1	.	.	TGTGCCAGTAGTTTAGGGGGCGGGGGGACCTACAATGAGCAGTTCTTC	CASSLGGGGTYNEQFF
TRBV29-1	TRBJ1-1	few	.	TGCAGCGTTGAAGTTAGGAGCACTGAAGCTTTCTTT	CSVEVRSTEAFF
TRBV9	TRBJ2-1	.	.	TGTGCCAGCAGCGTAGGTGACGGAGATAATGAGCAGTTCTTC	CASSVGDGDNEQFF
TRBV2	TRBJ2-2	.	.	TGTGCCAGCAACAGGGACACCGGGGAGCTGTTTTTT	CASNRDTGELFF
TRBV6-6	TRBJ1-3	.	TRBD1	TGTGCCAGCAGCTCCAGGGGGCGAGGGTCTGGAAACACCATATATTTT	CASSSRGRGSGNTIYF
TRBV28	TRBJ2-7	.	.	TGTGCCAGCGTCTCCGGACAGCTGAGCTCCTACGAGCAGTACTTC	CASVSGQLSSYEQYF
TRBV7-9	TRBJ1-2	.	.	TGTGCCAGCAGCTTAGCGGCGGACTATGGCTACACCTTC	CASSLAADYGYTF
TRBV5-8	TRBJ2-1	.	.	TGTGCCAGCAGCTTGCCCAAATTCTACAATGAGCAGTTCTTC	CASSLPKFYNEQFF
TRBV7-7	TRBJ2-5	.	.	TGTGCCAGCAGCTGGGACAAAGGAGAGACCCAGTACTTC	CASSWDKGETQYF
TRBV7-3	TRBJ2-6	.	TRBD2	TGTGCCAGCAGCTTAACCGGGGGGAGGGGGGCCAACGTCCTGACTTTC	CASSLTGGRGANVLTF
TRBV13	TRBJ2-1	.	.	TGTGCCAGCAGCGGCGGACCGGAGGGGTACAATGAGCAGTTCTTC	CASSGGPEGYNEQFF
TRBV11-2	TRBJ2-2	once	.	TGTGCCAGCAGCGCCCGGGTCCCCGGGGAGCTGTTTTTT	CASSARVPGELFF